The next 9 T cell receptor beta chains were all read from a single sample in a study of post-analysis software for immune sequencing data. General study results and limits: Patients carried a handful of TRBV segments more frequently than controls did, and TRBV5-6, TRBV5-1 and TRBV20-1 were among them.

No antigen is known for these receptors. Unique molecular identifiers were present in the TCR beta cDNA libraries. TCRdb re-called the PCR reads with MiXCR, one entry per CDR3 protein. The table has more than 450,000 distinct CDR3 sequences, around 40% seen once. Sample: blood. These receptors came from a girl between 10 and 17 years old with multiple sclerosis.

CDR3 nucleotide sequence: TGTGCCAGCGGGAGGGACTATAGCACAGATACGCAGTATTTT. Translation gives CASGRDYSTDTQYF. This chain uses TRBV2 with TRBJ2-3; 7 nucleotides agree with TRBD2. The CDR3 sequence is 14 residues long. J gave up 0 bases and V 8 bases, and 5 bases lay outside the gene matches. Germline V CDR1 and CDR2: SNHLY, FYNNEI.

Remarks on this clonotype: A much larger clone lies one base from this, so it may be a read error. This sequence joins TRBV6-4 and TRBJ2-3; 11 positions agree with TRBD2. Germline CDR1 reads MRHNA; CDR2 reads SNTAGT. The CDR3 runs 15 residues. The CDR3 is CASSTTSGVADAQYF. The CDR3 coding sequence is TGTGCCAGCAGTACGACTAGCGGGGTCGCAGATGCGCAGTATTTT.

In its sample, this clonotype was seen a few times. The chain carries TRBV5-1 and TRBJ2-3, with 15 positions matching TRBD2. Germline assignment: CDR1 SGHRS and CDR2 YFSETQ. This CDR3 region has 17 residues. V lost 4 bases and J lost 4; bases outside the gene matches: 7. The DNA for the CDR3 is TGCGCCAGCAGCCCGGGGACTAGCGGGAGGAAGGCAGATACGCAGTATTTT. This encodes CASSPGTSGRKADTQYF. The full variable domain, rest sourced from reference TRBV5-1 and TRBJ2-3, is KAGVTQTPRYLIKTRGQQVTLSCSPISGHRSVSWYQQTPGQGLQFLFEYFSETQRNKGNFPGRFSGRQFSNSRSEMNVSTLELGDSALYLCASSPGTSGRKADTQYFGPGTRLTVL.

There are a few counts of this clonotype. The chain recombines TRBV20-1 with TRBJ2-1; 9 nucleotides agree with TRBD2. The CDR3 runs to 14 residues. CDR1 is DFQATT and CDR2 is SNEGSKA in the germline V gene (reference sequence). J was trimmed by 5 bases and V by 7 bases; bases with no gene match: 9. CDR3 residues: CSVVASGVNNEQFF. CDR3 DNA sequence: TGCAGTGTTGTGGCTAGCGGGGTAAACAATGAGCAGTTCTTC.

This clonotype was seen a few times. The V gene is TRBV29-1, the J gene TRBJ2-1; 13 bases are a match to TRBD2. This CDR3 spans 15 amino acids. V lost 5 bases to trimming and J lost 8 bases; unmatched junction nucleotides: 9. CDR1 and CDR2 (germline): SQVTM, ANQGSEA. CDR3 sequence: CSVSYTSGGAYEQFF. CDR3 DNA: TGCAGCGTTTCCTATACTAGCGGGGGGGCTTATGAGCAGTTCTTC.

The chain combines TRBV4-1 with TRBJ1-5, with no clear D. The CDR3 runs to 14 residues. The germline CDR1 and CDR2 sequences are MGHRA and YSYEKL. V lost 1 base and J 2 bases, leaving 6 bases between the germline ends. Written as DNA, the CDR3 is TGCGCCAGCAGCCAAGTACAAGGCAATCAGCCCCAGCATTTT. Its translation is CASSQVQGNQPQHF.

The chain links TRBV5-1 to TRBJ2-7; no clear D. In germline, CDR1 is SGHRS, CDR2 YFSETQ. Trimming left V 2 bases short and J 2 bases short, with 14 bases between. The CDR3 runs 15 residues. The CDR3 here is CASSFRSEETYEQYF. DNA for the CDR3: TGCGCCAGCAGCTTCAGGTCAGAGGAAACCTACGAGCAGTACTTC.

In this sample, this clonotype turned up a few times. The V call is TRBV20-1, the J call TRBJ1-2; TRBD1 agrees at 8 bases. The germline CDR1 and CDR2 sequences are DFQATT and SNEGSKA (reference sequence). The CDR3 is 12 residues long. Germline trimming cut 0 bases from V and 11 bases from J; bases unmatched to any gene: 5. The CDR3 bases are TGCAGTGCTAGAGAGAGGACAGGGAGATACACCTTC. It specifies CSARERTGRYTF.

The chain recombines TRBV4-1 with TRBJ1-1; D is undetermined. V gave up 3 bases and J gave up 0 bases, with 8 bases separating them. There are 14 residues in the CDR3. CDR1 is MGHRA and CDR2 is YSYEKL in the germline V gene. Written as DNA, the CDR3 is TGCGCCAGCAGCCACCCCGATATGAACACTGAAGCTTTCTTT. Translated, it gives CASSHPDMNTEAFF.